One sample yielded the 4 T cell receptor beta chains listed below, sequenced in a study of blood T cells in healthy people across ages (dated by TCRdb to between 2015 and 2017). Library preparation was by 5' RACE. Instrument used: Illumina HiSeq 2500. The second PCR ran for roughly 7 to 12 cycles and used a J-beta primer mix along with a sample-barcoded 5' primer. The public reads were reprocessed in TCRdb via fastp at Q25 and MiXCR, keeping in-frame beta chains. Identical CDR3 protein sequences are pooled into one entry, listed with their most common genes and DNA. Here the sample has about 940,000 distinct CDR3 sequences; roughly 48% occur a single time. The ten top clones hold about an eighth of the sample. The sample taken for sequencing was blood. Every receptor here comes from a man aged 25 to 45 in good health.

This chain joins TRBV5-6 and TRBJ1-4; the D is unclear. CDR1 is SGHDT and CDR2 is YYEEEE in the germline V gene. The CDR3 spans 15 residues. Trimming took off 1 base at V and 7 bases at J, with 14 bases between the two ends. In nucleotides, the CDR3 is TGTGCCAGCAGCTTGTTCTTAGAGCAGGCTGAAAAACTGTTTTTT. This codes for CASSLFLEQAEKLFF.

The rearrangement uses TRBV20-1 and TRBJ1-6; D possibly corresponds to TRBD1 (5 bases). Germline values: CDR1 DFQATT, CDR2 SNEGSKA (reference sequence). V shed 0 bases and J shed 0 bases, with 12 bases lying between them. The CDR3 spans 17 residues. CDR3 residues: CSAREAGLSSYNSPLHF. The CDR3 region has the DNA TGCAGTGCTAGAGAGGCAGGGCTGAGCTCCTATAATTCACCCCTCCACTTT.

The rearrangement links TRBV4-1 to TRBJ2-7; no definite D call. Trimming shortened V by 1 base and J by 2 bases, and 9 bases separated the two germline ends. Germline lookup yields CDR1 MGHRA and CDR2 YSYEKL. CDR3 length equals 14 residues. The CDR3 region is CASSQGRQAYEQYF. In nucleotides, the CDR3 is TGCGCCAGCAGCCAAGGCAGGCAGGCCTACGAGCAGTACTTC.

The rearrangement uses TRBV7-9 and TRBJ2-7, with 8 positions matching TRBD1. Losses at the gene ends were 0 bases for V and 5 bases for J; bases not matched to a gene: 6. The CDR3 length is 15 residues. Germline V CDR1 and CDR2: SEHNR, FQNEAQ (reference sequence). The chain's CDR3 is CASSLAGTGRDEQYF. In DNA, the CDR3 is TGTGCCAGCAGCTTAGCCGGGACAGGTCGTGACGAGCAGTACTTC.